Below are 14 T cell receptor beta chains sequenced from a single sample in a study of blood T cell repertoires in COVID-19. Method: immunoSEQ multiplex PCR; TCRdb's copy keeps in-frame clones and lacks some. The sample carries some 140,000 clones, about 80% recorded once. Sequencing was done on a sample of peripheral blood. Source of these receptors: a woman aged 55-69 years with acute or convalescent COVID-19.

The rearrangement links TRBV5-4 to TRBJ2-1; 11 positions match TRBD2. J gave up 5 bases and V 3 bases, and 4 bases lay outside the gene matches. Germline CDR1 reads SGHNT; CDR2 reads YYREEE (reference sequence). The CDR3 consists of 15 residues. The CDR3 protein is CASSSGTSGHNEQFF. The CDR3 DNA follows: TGTGCCAGCAGCTCCGGGACTAGCGGCCACAATGAGCAGTTCTTC. Full variable domain (missing parts from reference TRBV5-4 and TRBJ2-1): ETGVTQSPTHLIKTRGQQVTLRCSSQSGHNTVSWYQQALGQGPQFIFQYYREEENGRGNFPPRFSGLQFPNYSSELNVNALELDDSALYLCASSSGTSGHNEQFFGPGTRLTVL.

The gene calls are TRBV5-6 and TRBJ1-1, with 7 bases lining up with TRBD1. With V trimmed by 1 base and J by 3 bases, 9 bases remained unmatched. This CDR3 has 16 amino acids. Germline V CDR1 and CDR2: SGHDT, YYEEEE. The CDR3 here is CASSLKPGQIYTEAFF. The CDR3, as DNA: TGTGCCAGCAGCTTGAAACCGGGACAGATATACACTGAAGCTTTCTTT. The full variable domain, its missing parts supplied by reference TRBV5-6 and TRBJ1-1, is DAGVTQSPTHLIKTRGQQVTLRCSPKSGHDTVSWYQQALGQGPQFIFQYYEEEERQRGNFPDRFSGHQFPNYSSELNVNALLLGDSALYLCASSLKPGQIYTEAFFGQGTRLTVV.

The gene calls are TRBV4-1 and TRBJ1-4, with 7 positions matching TRBD1. The CDR3 has 17 residues. Germline values: CDR1 MGHRA, CDR2 YSYEKL. With V trimmed by 4 bases and J by 0 bases, 8 bases remained unmatched. The CDR3, as DNA: TGCGCCAGCAGCCGAGCGGACAGGACCCCAACTAATGAAAAACTGTTTTTT. It translates to CASSRADRTPTNEKLFF.

This clone was observed a single time. CDR3: CASSPQAAATNEKLFF. The CDR3 DNA follows: TGTGCCAGCAGCCCCCAAGCGGCGGCAACTAATGAAAAACTGTTTTTT. The V and J genes are TRBV5-5 and TRBJ1-4; D ambiguous. CDR1 and CDR2 (germline): SGHKS, YYEKEE (reference sequence). Trimming removed 4 bases at V and 0 bases at J, with 13 bases between. The CDR3 covers 16 residues.

The chain recombines TRBV3-1 (or the pseudogene TRBV3-2) with TRBJ2-1; D gene unclear. V was pared by 3 bases and J by 4 bases, with 7 bases between. The germline V gene encodes CDR1 LGHDT and CDR2 YNNKEL (reference sequence). The CDR3 totals 13 residues. The CDR3 DNA follows: TGTGCCAGCAGCCAGCCAGGATACAATGAGCAGTTCTTC. It specifies CASSQPGYNEQFF.

The V call is TRBV3-1 (or the pseudogene TRBV3-2), the J call TRBJ2-5; the match to TRBD2 covers 11 bases. This CDR3 has 16 amino acids. V gave up 0 bases and J gave up 7 bases; unmatched junction bases: 7. Germline V gives CDR1 LGHDT, CDR2 YNNKEL (reference sequence). DNA of the CDR3: TGTGCCAGCAGCCAAGATGTGCTAGCGGGGGGCGGGACCCAGTACTTC. Translation gives CASSQDVLAGGGTQYF.

The V gene is TRBV3-1 (or the pseudogene TRBV3-2), the J gene TRBJ2-2; 7 bases are shared with TRBD2. V was pared by 5 bases and J by 7 bases, with 13 bases of the junction left unmatched. Germline CDR1 and CDR2: LGHDT and YNNKEL (reference sequence). CDR3 length: 16 amino acids. In DNA, the CDR3 is TGTGCCAGCAGCGCGGGGGTTGAGGGGAAATTCGGGGAGCTGTTTTTT. Amino acids: CASSAGVEGKFGELFF.

The V and J genes are TRBV9 and TRBJ2-7; 9 bases match TRBD2. Per germline, CDR1 SGDLS and CDR2 YYNGEE. The CDR3 is 13 amino acids. The V gene end was trimmed by 7 bases and the J gene end by 1 base; junction bases not matched to a gene: 3. The CDR3 region has the DNA TGTGCCAGCTATAGCGGGGGTTCCTACGAGCAGTACTTC. Protein product: CASYSGGSYEQYF.

The chain employs TRBV5-1 and TRBJ1-2; 10 bases align to TRBD1. V gave up 4 bases and J gave up 8 bases; unmatched junction bases: 11. The germline gives CDR1 SGHRS, CDR2 YFSETQ. The CDR3 totals 15 residues. CDR3 protein: CASSRVDRGPTGYTF. CDR3 DNA sequence: TGCGCCAGCAGCCGAGTCGACAGGGGGCCCACGGGCTACACCTTC.

The rearrangement uses TRBV28 and TRBJ1-4, with TRBD1 matching over 7 bases. Germline V gives CDR1 MDHEN, CDR2 SYDVKM. Trimming cost V 4 bases and J 5 bases; bases outside gene matches: 10. CDR3 length equals 16 residues. CDR3 amino acids: CASSSPATGINEKLFF. CDR3 bases: TGTGCCAGCAGTTCACCAGCGACAGGGATCAATGAAAAACTGTTTTTT.

The V and J genes are TRBV7-9 and TRBJ1-2, with 9 positions matching TRBD1. The germline CDR1 and CDR2 sequences are SEHNR and FQNEAQ (reference sequence). Trimming cost V 4 bases and J 7 bases; bases outside gene matches: 7. The CDR3 is 14 residues long. The CDR3 loop is CASSSARTGAGYTF. CDR3 DNA sequence: TGTGCCAGCAGCTCCGCTCGGACAGGGGCTGGCTACACCTTC. Full variable domain (missing parts from reference TRBV7-9 and TRBJ1-2): DTGVSQNPRHKITKRGQNVTFRCDPISEHNRLYWYRQTLGQGPEFLTYFQNEAQLEKSRLLSDRFSAERPKGSFSTLEIQRTEQGDSAMYLCASSSARTGAGYTFGSGTRLTVV.

The chain couples TRBV19 to TRBJ1-1; D is possibly TRBD1 (5 bases). The CDR3 runs to 15 residues. CDR1 is LNHDA, CDR2 SQIVND, per germline (reference sequence). Between the trimmed V and J ends, which lost 3 bases and 4 bases, there was a span of 15 bases. The CDR3 is CASSMGGGVGTEAFF. The CDR3 DNA follows: TGTGCCAGTAGTATGGGTGGAGGGGTGGGCACTGAAGCTTTCTTT. The full variable domain, its missing parts supplied by reference TRBV19 and TRBJ1-1, is DGGITQSPKYLFRKEGQNVTLSCEQNLNHDAMYWYRQDPGQGLRLIYYSQIVNDFQKGDIAEGYSVSREKKESFPLTVTSAQKNPTAFYLCASSMGGGVGTEAFFGQGTRLTVV.

The rearrangement joins TRBV6-5 to TRBJ1-1; TRBD1 is a possible D gene (5 bases). The CDR3 length is 16 residues. Germline V gives CDR1 MNHEY, CDR2 SVGAGI. With 0 bases removed from V and 3 bases from J, the gap between germline ends came to 14 bases. The CDR3, as DNA: TGTGCCAGCAGTTACTCGAGACTGCGGGGGGACACTGAAGCTTTCTTT. It is translated as CASSYSRLRGDTEAFF.

This sequence joins TRBV6-5 and TRBJ1-3, with D perhaps TRBD1 (6 bases). V was shortened by 5 bases and J by 1 base, with 9 bases between the two germline ends. In germline, CDR1 is MNHEY, CDR2 SVGAGI. This CDR3 spans 14 amino acids. CDR3 amino acids: CASSSTGSGNTIYF. In nucleotides, the CDR3 is TGTGCCAGCAGTAGTACAGGGTCTGGAAACACCATATATTTT.